This TCR beta chain was identified in a study of blood T cell repertoires in COVID-19. About the study: Specimens from acute and convalescent COVID-19 originated in the United States, Italy and Spain. In each case, the material was cDNA or gDNA derived from T cells, B-cell-depleted T cells, or PBMCs.

The CDR3 is 13 amino acids. Trimming shortened V by 7 bases and J by 9 bases, and 16 bases separated the two germline ends. Germline V gene lookup returns CDR1 MNHEY and CDR2 SVGAGI. Original processing notes: Researchers report that nucleated cell counts were estimated from reference gene primer amplification. The assay was immunoSEQ multiplex PCR, and TCRdb's table has in-frame clones only and misses some. The D gene and trimming were derived from the DNA, and the V and J assignments and clone size from that table. The sample lists over 400,000 clones; approximately 83% were seen once. The TCR was taken from a human donor in a cohort sampled during active COVID-19. Sequenced: peripheral blood. J is TRBJ1-5 and V is TRBV6-5, with D uncertain. CDR3 DNA: TGTGCCAGCACCCAGGAGGCTTCGAGGCCCCAGCATTTT. Amino acids: CASTQEASRPQHF.